Presented here are 24 T cell receptor beta chains from one specimen sequenced in a study of graft-versus-host responses after intestinal transplantation. Clones were sequenced by immunoSEQ multiplex PCR, and TCRdb holds only the in-frame ones, with some missing. The sample lists tens of thousands of clones; roughly 92% were seen once. The sequencing used PBMCs, collected about 37 weeks after intestinal transplant. These receptors originate from a human patient who received an intestinal transplant, so some T cells may come from the graft donor.

This rearrangement joins TRBV30 to TRBJ2-3; TRBD2 agrees at 12 bases. Germline trimming cut 1 base from V and 3 bases from J; bases unmatched to any gene: 5. The CDR3 is 16 residues long. From germline, CDR1 is GTSNPN and CDR2 SVGIG (reference sequence). CDR3 region: CAWSGILAGGTDTQYF. The DNA of the CDR3 is TGTGCCTGGAGTGGTATACTAGCGGGAGGAACAGATACGCAGTATTTT.

The chain combines TRBV5-5 with TRBJ1-2; the D gene is possibly TRBD1 (5 bases). Trimming removed 5 bases at V and 7 bases at J, with 18 bases between. Germline CDR1 SGHKS, CDR2 YYEKEE (reference sequence). The CDR3 has 14 residues. This chain's CDR3 is CASRAQGVESGYTF. CDR3 coding DNA: TGTGCCAGCAGGGCGCAGGGAGTTGAGAGTGGCTACACCTTC.

This clone is a singleton in its sample. V and J are TRBV7-9 and TRBJ1-1, with 7 bases identical to TRBD1. Germline loops: CDR1 SEHNR, CDR2 FQNEAQ (reference sequence). This CDR3 has 16 residues. Unmatched junction bases numbered 10, after V lost 5 bases and J lost 1 base. DNA of the CDR3: TGTGCCAGCAGCCCCCAGGACAGGCCCCCGAACACTGAAGCTTTCTTT. Amino acids: CASSPQDRPPNTEAFF.

This rearrangement joins TRBV28 to TRBJ1-6; D perhaps matches TRBD1 (5 bases). The CDR3 is made up of 15 amino acids. In germline, CDR1 is MDHEN, CDR2 SYDVKM. V was shortened by 3 bases and J by 9 bases, with 15 bases between the two germline ends. In DNA form, the CDR3 reads TGTGCCAGCAGTTTCCAGGGTTTATTGAGTTCACCCCTCCACTTT. Translation gives CASSFQGLLSSPLHF.

This chain uses TRBV9 with TRBJ1-6; D possibly corresponds to TRBD1 (5 bases). Trimming took off 4 bases at V and 8 bases at J, with 13 bases between the two ends. Germline values: CDR1 SGDLS, CDR2 YYNGEE. The CDR3 sequence is 14 residues long. The CDR3 loop is CASSPRDSYSPLHF. CDR3 DNA: TGTGCCAGCAGCCCTCGCGACAGTTATTCACCCCTCCACTTT.

The chain joins TRBV10-3 to TRBJ2-3, with D possibly being TRBD1 (6 bases). Germline values: CDR1 ENHRY, CDR2 SYGVKD. The CDR3 consists of 16 residues. Trimming took off 5 bases at V and 6 bases at J, with 21 bases between the two ends. The CDR3 bases are TGTGCCATCAGTAGACTAACAGGGAGTGGGGCTGATACGCAGTATTTT. Translated, it gives CAISRLTGSGADTQYF.

Written as DNA, the CDR3 is TGTGCCAGTGAAAATAAAGGAGGGGCCATATATTTT. Amino acids: CASENKGGAIYF. The chain has TRBV19 and TRBJ1-3; a weak D match, TRBD1 (5 bases). The CDR3 extends over 12 amino acids. The germline V gene encodes CDR1 LNHDA and CDR2 SQIVND (reference sequence). V lost 8 bases and J lost 11, with 16 bases in between.

The rearrangement links TRBV7-2 to TRBJ2-7; 10 nucleotides align to TRBD1. V shed 0 bases, J shed 6 bases, and the junction held 17 bases outside the gene matches. In germline, CDR1 is SGHTA, CDR2 FQGNSA. The CDR3 runs to 19 residues. DNA of the CDR3: TGTGCCAGCAGCTTAGCCCCGGGACAGGGGTCCCGATTAGTGAGCGAGCAGTACTTC. Translation: CASSLAPGQGSRLVSEQYF.

This clone was counted once. V and J are TRBV23-1 and TRBJ2-1, with TRBD2 identical over 7 bases. TRBV23-1 is an ORF; its function is uncertain. The CDR3 totals 13 residues. V shed 7 bases, J shed 5 bases, and the junction held 5 bases outside the gene matches. CDR3 residues: CASIGTIHNEQFF. In DNA form, the CDR3 reads TGCGCCAGCATTGGGACTATCCACAATGAGCAGTTCTTC.

The rearrangement uses TRBV7-3 and TRBJ2-3; 10 bases fit TRBD2. This CDR3 is 16 amino acids long. V trimming: 5 bases; J trimming: 5 bases; junction bases outside the gene matches: 10. Germline CDR1 and CDR2: SGHTA and FQGTGA. The CDR3 sequence: CASSPSGSNGVDTQYF. The CDR3 DNA reads as TGTGCCAGCAGCCCTAGCGGGAGTAATGGGGTAGATACGCAGTATTTT.

This clone was observed a single time. As DNA, the CDR3 is TGTGCCATCAGTGGACCGTCCCAGACAGGGGATTGGGAGACCCAGTACTTC. This gives the protein CAISGPSQTGDWETQYF. The V call is TRBV10-3, the J call TRBJ2-5; 8 positions agree with TRBD1. The length of the CDR3 is 17 residues. Germline assignment: CDR1 ENHRY and CDR2 SYGVKD. V dropped 4 bases and J dropped 5; count of bases not matched to a gene: 15.

The rearrangement joins TRBV4-1 to TRBJ1-1; D is uncertain. This CDR3 is built from 18 residues. Germline V lookup: CDR1 MGHRA, CDR2 YSYEKL. The V end lost 0 bases, the J end lost 5 bases, and 22 bases lay between the germline ends. CDR3: CASSQDFGSTPVGTEAFF. Written as DNA, the CDR3 is TGCGCCAGCAGCCAAGATTTTGGTAGCACACCTGTTGGGACTGAAGCTTTCTTT.

The chain employs TRBV10-2 and TRBJ1-4; no clear D gene. The CDR3 spans 14 residues. V lost 3 bases, J lost 0 bases, and 5 bases lay in between. Germline assignment: CDR1 WSHSY and CDR2 SAAADI. CDR3 region: CASSEPATNEKLFF. The DNA for the CDR3 is TGCGCCAGCAGTGAACCTGCAACTAATGAAAAACTGTTTTTT.

This clone was detected only once. This chain connects TRBV10-2 to TRBJ2-6; D gene unclear. From germline, CDR1 is WSHSY and CDR2 SAAADI. The CDR3 loop spans 11 amino acids. Between the trimmed V and J ends, which lost 8 bases and 2 bases, there was a span of 1 base. The CDR3 coding sequence is TGCGCCAGCCCTGGGGCCAACGTCCTGACTTTC. Its translation: CASPGANVLTF.

The chain carries TRBV7-2 and TRBJ2-1; no reliable D call. With 1 base removed from V and 3 bases from J, the gap between germline ends came to 10 bases. The CDR3 runs to 15 residues. Germline V gives CDR1 SGHTA, CDR2 FQGNSA. The CDR3 DNA is TGTGCCAGCAGCTTAGACCGCGGAAACTACAATGAGCAGTTCTTC. This translates into CASSLDRGNYNEQFF.

The rearrangement uses TRBV7-6 and TRBJ2-7; 9 nucleotides agree with TRBD2. J gave up 0 bases and V 0 bases, and 6 bases lay outside the gene matches. Germline V gene lookup returns CDR1 SGHVS and CDR2 FNYEAQ. This CDR3 contains 17 residues. This CDR3 reads CASSLAEAGGSSYEQYF. Here the CDR3 DNA reads TGTGCCAGCAGCTTAGCCGAAGCGGGAGGAAGCTCCTACGAGCAGTACTTC.

The chain is built from TRBV19 and TRBJ1-5; D not resolved. CDR1 LNHDA and CDR2 SQIVND come from the germline V gene (reference sequence). CDR3 size: 16 residues. V was shortened by 10 bases and J by 0 bases, with 19 bases between the two germline ends. Written as DNA, the CDR3 is TGTGCCACCGGAATCGACAAGGGTAATAGCAATCAGCCCCAGCATTTT. Translating gives CATGIDKGNSNQPQHF.

The V gene is TRBV6-6, the J gene TRBJ1-4; 7 nucleotides line up with TRBD1. V gave up 6 bases and J gave up 6 bases; unmatched junction bases: 7. CDR3 length: 14 amino acids. The V gene's germline CDR1 is MNHNY and CDR2 SVGAGI (reference sequence). The CDR3 loop is CASSSIGQDEKLFF. As DNA, the CDR3 is TGTGCCAGCAGCTCAATCGGACAGGATGAAAAACTGTTTTTT.

This clone was seen more than once but under ten times. The chain carries TRBV7-2 and TRBJ1-2; the match to TRBD1 covers 8 bases. V was pared by 4 bases and J by 8 bases, with 6 bases of the junction left unmatched. Germline-derived CDR1 and CDR2 are SGHTA and FQGNSA. CDR3 length equals 13 residues. The CDR3 sequence: CASSSQGAWGYTF. The DNA of the CDR3 is TGTGCCAGCAGCTCCCAGGGGGCGTGGGGCTACACCTTC.

This clone is a singleton in its sample. The chain employs TRBV9 and TRBJ2-1; D remains unclear. The V end was cut by 0 bases, the J end by 0 bases, with 7 bases between. The CDR3 consists of 15 residues. CDR1 and CDR2 (germline): SGDLS, YYNGEE. The CDR3 protein is CASSVATSSYNEQFF. CDR3 bases: TGTGCCAGCAGCGTAGCTACCAGCTCCTACAATGAGCAGTTCTTC.

Concerning this clone: Other DNA sequences in the same sample also yield this CDR3. This chain uses TRBV7-9 with TRBJ1-1, with 8 bases lining up with TRBD1. The CDR3 consists of 13 residues. Germline values: CDR1 SEHNR, CDR2 FQNEAQ (reference sequence). V shed 2 bases and J 4 bases; nucleotides not matched to a gene: 0. The CDR3 DNA follows: TGTGCCAGCAGCTTAACAGGGGGCACTGAAGCTTTCTTT. Its translation: CASSLTGGTEAFF.

V usage is TRBV6-5 and J usage is TRBJ2-7; TRBD1 or TRBD2 may be the D gene (5 bases each). The CDR3 runs 15 residues. V was cut by 7 bases and J by 2 bases, with 18 bases left in between. Germline CDR1 MNHEY, CDR2 SVGAGI. For the CDR3, the DNA is TGTGCCAGCACCCCTATACGTGGGACCCCCTACGAGCAGTACTTC. Its translation: CASTPIRGTPYEQYF.

The CDR3 nucleotides are TGTGCCAGCAGCGAACTAGCGGGAGGGAGCTCCTACGAGCAGTACTTC. It yields the protein CASSELAGGSSYEQYF. V is TRBV9 and J is TRBJ2-7; 13 bases map to TRBD2. The V gene's germline CDR1 is SGDLS and CDR2 YYNGEE. The CDR3 covers 16 residues. J was trimmed by 0 bases and V by 3 bases; bases with no gene match: 3. The full variable domain, with the rest looked up from reference TRBV9 and TRBJ2-7, is DSGVTQTPKHLITATGQRVTLRCSPRSGDLSVYWYQQSLDQGLQFLIQYYNGEERAKGNILERFSAQQFPDLHSELNLSSLELGDSALYFCASSELAGGSSYEQYFGPGTRLTVT.

The J gene is TRBJ2-1, the V gene TRBV29-1, with TRBD2 matching 7 bases. Germline V CDR1 and CDR2: SQVTM, ANQGSEA. This CDR3 has 14 residues. Trimming at V came to 3 bases and at J to 4 bases, leaving 6 bases not matched to a gene. As DNA, the CDR3 is TGCAGCGTTGACGCTAGCGGCCTTTACAATGAGCAGTTCTTC. Translation gives CSVDASGLYNEQFF.